Below are 23 T cell receptor beta chains sequenced from a single sample in a study of OX40 agonist ivuxolimab in advanced cancers. The assay was immunoSEQ multiplex PCR, and TCRdb's table has in-frame clones only and misses some. The table includes about 98,000 clones, about 92% detected once. Sample: CD4+ or CD8+ T cells sorted from blood, taken in a trial of the OX40 agonist ivuxolimab. The receptors were gathered from an adult with an advanced solid tumor such as melanoma, head and neck, liver or kidney cancer.

This chain uses TRBV30 with TRBJ1-2; D is possibly TRBD1 (5 bases). The CDR3 length is 10 residues. Deletions cut 2 bases from V and 8 bases from J, with 6 bases between. Germline CDR1 and CDR2: GTSNPN and SVGIG (reference sequence). This CDR3 reads CAWSRGGYTF. In nucleotides, the CDR3 is TGTGCCTGGAGTCGGGGGGGCTACACCTTC. The full variable domain, with the rest looked up from reference TRBV30 and TRBJ1-2, is SQTIHQWPATLVQPVGSPLSLECTVEGTSNPNLYWYRQAAGRGLQLLFYSVGIGQISSEVPQNLSASRPQDRQFILSSKKLLLSDSGFYLCAWSRGGYTFGSGTRLTVV.

V and J are TRBV7-2 and TRBJ2-1, with D maybe TRBD2 (6 bases). Trimming pared 3 bases from V and 5 bases from J, leaving 8 bases between. The CDR3 totals 13 residues. The germline V gene encodes CDR1 SGHTA and CDR2 FQGNSA. This CDR3 is CASSFGGDNEQFF. The DNA of the CDR3 is TGTGCCAGCAGCTTCGGCGGGGACAATGAGCAGTTCTTC.

This clone was seen only once. The chain couples TRBV2 to TRBJ2-4; a possible D gene is TRBD1 (6 bases). This CDR3 has 15 residues. The germline V and J ends were trimmed by 6 bases and 5 bases, with 17 bases remaining between them. The germline CDR1 and CDR2 sequences are SNHLY and FYNNEI. Written as DNA, the CDR3 is TGTGCCAGCAGCGAGATGACAGGTTTCGAAAACATTCAGTACTTC. It codes for CASSEMTGFENIQYF.

V is TRBV6-5 and J is TRBJ1-6; TRBD1 matches 9 bases. The V gene end was trimmed by 6 bases and the J gene end by 7 bases; junction bases not matched to a gene: 7. Germline loops: CDR1 MNHEY, CDR2 SVGAGI. This CDR3 spans 15 amino acids. The CDR3 DNA follows: TGTGCCAGCAGCAGAGGACAGGGGTTGAATTCACCCCTCCACTTT. Translating gives CASSRGQGLNSPLHF.

The chain is built from TRBV6-1 and TRBJ2-6; D not certain. The germline V and J ends were trimmed by 7 bases and 0 bases, with 10 bases remaining between them. This CDR3 has 15 amino acids. Germline V gives CDR1 MNHNS, CDR2 SASEGT. CDR3 amino acids: CASTLSFSGANVLTF. The DNA of the CDR3 is TGTGCCAGCACCCTTAGTTTCTCTGGGGCCAACGTCCTGACTTTC.

This sequence joins TRBV5-1 and TRBJ2-3, with 8 bases matching TRBD1. The CDR3 runs to 14 residues. Trimming at V came to 4 bases and at J to 3 bases, leaving 4 bases not matched to a gene. Germline-derived CDR1 and CDR2 are SGHRS and YFSETQ. The CDR3 DNA follows: TGCGCCAGCAGCACCAACAGGGGGACAGATACGCAGTATTTT. It specifies CASSTNRGTDTQYF.

The chain couples TRBV18 to TRBJ1-3, with 7 positions matching TRBD1. The CDR3 contains 17 residues. J was trimmed by 0 bases and V by 3 bases; bases with no gene match: 8. The V gene's germline CDR1 is KGHSH and CDR2 LQKENI. The DNA of the CDR3 is TGTGCCAGCTCACCTATTCGACAGGGCCTCTCTGGAAACACCATATATTTT. It encodes CASSPIRQGLSGNTIYF.

This clone was seen just once. The chain has TRBV6-9 and TRBJ2-2, with D unclear. Trimming shortened V by 5 bases and J by 5 bases, and 3 bases separated the two germline ends. The CDR3 is made up of 11 amino acids. Germline V gives CDR1 MNHGY, CDR2 SVAAGI. CDR3 coding DNA: TGTGCCAGCAGTCTAACCGGGGAGCTGTTTTTT. Translation: CASSLTGELFF.

The chain has TRBV6-5 and TRBJ2-3; no clear D. In germline, CDR1 is MNHEY, CDR2 SVGAGI. Trimming cost V 5 bases and J 1 base, with 10 bases left between them. This CDR3 is built from 14 residues. The CDR3 nucleotides are TGTGCCAGCAGTCCCTTTCGAGGCACAGATACGCAGTATTTT. Amino acids: CASSPFRGTDTQYF.

V is TRBV29-1 and J is TRBJ1-5, with D perhaps TRBD1 (6 bases). This CDR3 spans 12 amino acids. In germline, CDR1 is SQVTM, CDR2 ANQGSEA. The V gene lost 4 bases and the J gene lost 4 bases, with 8 bases spanning the gap. This chain's CDR3 is CSVGDRNQPQHF. The CDR3 region has the DNA TGCAGCGTTGGAGACAGGAATCAGCCCCAGCATTTT.

V and J are TRBV19 and TRBJ1-4; 7 bases match TRBD1. Losses at the gene ends were 4 bases for V and 5 bases for J; bases not matched to a gene: 10. The CDR3 runs 16 residues. Germline V gene lookup returns CDR1 LNHDA and CDR2 SQIVND (reference sequence). CDR3 loop: CASSSLPGQPNEKLFF. Here the CDR3 DNA reads TGTGCCAGTAGTAGTCTTCCGGGACAGCCGAATGAAAAACTGTTTTTT.

The chain couples TRBV15 to TRBJ1-5; tentatively, D is TRBD1 (5 bases). Between the trimmed V and J ends, which lost 0 bases and 0 bases, there was a span of 9 bases. CDR3 length equals 16 residues. Germline V lookup: CDR1 LNHNV, CDR2 YYDKDF (reference sequence). CDR3 DNA sequence: TGTGCCACCAGCAGAGAAGGGGTAAATAGCAATCAGCCCCAGCATTTT. Translating it yields CATSREGVNSNQPQHF.

This sequence joins TRBV6-5 and TRBJ2-7; the D gene could be TRBD1 or TRBD2 (5 bases each). The CDR3 contains 15 residues. The germline gives CDR1 MNHEY, CDR2 SVGAGI. Trimming removed 5 bases from V and 3 bases from J, with 17 bases in between. The CDR3 sequence is CASSATGRSNYEQYV. CDR3 nucleotides: TGTGCCAGCAGTGCAACGGGGCGGTCCAACTACGAGCAGTACGTC.

The chain uses TRBV28 and TRBJ1-1, with TRBD1 identical over 7 bases. The CDR3 is made up of 14 amino acids. Germline loops: CDR1 MDHEN, CDR2 SYDVKM. After removal of 9 bases from V and 5 bases from J, the junction contained 12 bases not matched to a gene. The CDR3 DNA sequence: TGTGCCAGTAACAGGGGCATGGGATGGACTGAAGCTTTCTTT. This encodes CASNRGMGWTEAFF.

The chain is built from TRBV10-3 and TRBJ2-1; 14 bases are a match to TRBD2. CDR1 is ENHRY and CDR2 is SYGVKD in the germline V gene. The junction had 6 bases not matched to a gene; V was cut back by 5 bases and J by 9 bases. The CDR3 contains 15 residues. As DNA, the CDR3 is TGTGCCATCAGTCGGGGACTAGCGGGAGACGGTGAGCAGTTCTTC. It encodes CAISRGLAGDGEQFF.

The chain links TRBV19 to TRBJ1-3; tentatively, D is TRBD1 (5 bases). Between the trimmed V and J ends, which lost 5 bases and 0 bases, there was a span of 14 bases. The CDR3 is 16 amino acids. The V gene's germline CDR1 is LNHDA and CDR2 SQIVND (reference sequence). The CDR3 DNA is TGTGCCAGTAGTCAGGGTTGGGACTCCTCTGGAAACACCATATATTTT. This sequence encodes CASSQGWDSSGNTIYF.

This clone showed up just once. J is TRBJ1-2 and V is TRBV6-6, with 8 bases aligning to TRBD1. CDR1 and CDR2 from the germline V gene are MNHNY and SVGAGI (reference sequence). The CDR3 runs to 12 residues. The J segment lost 8 bases and the V segment lost 6 bases, leaving 5 bases of the junction unmatched. CDR3 protein: CASRQGARGYTF. CDR3 coding DNA: TGTGCCAGCAGGCAGGGGGCGCGAGGCTACACCTTC.

The chain carries TRBV5-8 and TRBJ1-5; TRBD1 matches at 8 bases. The ends lost 1 base at V and 4 bases at J; junction bases unmatched: 10. Germline loops: CDR1 SGHTS, CDR2 YDEGEE. CDR3 length equals 17 residues. The chain's CDR3 is CASSLRLGQGRNQPQHF. The CDR3 nucleotides are TGTGCCAGCAGCTTGCGCCTCGGACAGGGTCGAAATCAGCCCCAGCATTTT.

The V and J genes are TRBV28 and TRBJ2-6; D assignment may be TRBD1 or TRBD2 (6 bases each). Germline values: CDR1 MDHEN, CDR2 SYDVKM. This CDR3 region has 18 residues. With 7 bases removed from V and 1 base from J, the gap between germline ends came to 20 bases. Written as DNA, the CDR3 is TGTGCCAGCATGCCTTTGGGGGGCGGGTTTTCTGGGGCCAACGTCCTGACTTTC. Translating it yields CASMPLGGGFSGANVLTF.

V gene TRBV18 combines with J gene TRBJ1-6, with D perhaps TRBD1 (5 bases). This CDR3 region has 15 residues. From germline, CDR1 is KGHSH and CDR2 LQKENI. Trimming pared 0 bases from V and 6 bases from J, leaving 9 bases between. This CDR3 is CASSPPMGVNSPLHF. The CDR3 DNA reads TGTGCCAGCTCACCACCAATGGGGGTTAATTCACCCCTCCACTTT.

The V call is TRBV6-1, the J call TRBJ2-7; possibly TRBD2 for D (5 bases). This CDR3 has 11 residues. Germline assignment: CDR1 MNHNS and CDR2 SASEGT. The germline V and J ends were trimmed by 6 bases and 9 bases, with 12 bases remaining between them. In DNA, the CDR3 is TGTGCCAGCAGCCAAAGCGGATGGCAGTACTTC. This codes for CASSQSGWQYF.

The chain is built from TRBV30 and TRBJ1-4; D might be TRBD1 (5 bases). The CDR3 contains 15 residues. V gave up 0 bases and J gave up 0 bases, with 8 bases separating them. Per the germline V gene, CDR1 is GTSNPN and CDR2 is SVGIG (reference sequence). The chain's CDR3 is CAWSVVQATNEKLFF. In DNA form, the CDR3 reads TGTGCCTGGAGTGTAGTACAGGCAACTAATGAAAAACTGTTTTTT.

The chain employs TRBV9 and TRBJ1-5, with D possibly matching TRBD1 (5 bases). Germline CDR1 is SGDLS and CDR2 is YYNGEE. The CDR3 has 15 residues. The V and J ends lost 0 bases and 5 bases respectively, with 12 bases between them. The CDR3 sequence is CASSVGPGRDQPQHF. The CDR3 DNA reads as TGTGCCAGCAGCGTAGGGCCAGGGAGGGATCAGCCCCAGCATTTT.